These 26 T cell receptor beta chains originate from one sample sequenced in a study of blood T cell repertoires in COVID-19. The method was immunoSEQ multiplex PCR; TCRdb's version includes in-frame clones alone and lacks a portion of them. The profile covers 300,000 to 350,000 clones, with about 93% appearing a single time and about 6.8% taken by the ten largest. Input material: peripheral blood. The receptors originated from a woman between 25 and 40 years old with COVID-19, enrolled during active disease.

The chain carries TRBV2 and TRBJ2-3; 8 bases agree with TRBD1. The CDR3 spans 13 residues. V gave up 7 bases and J gave up 4 bases; unmatched junction bases: 4. Germline values: CDR1 SNHLY, CDR2 FYNNEI. The CDR3: CASNAGGPDTQYF. The CDR3 DNA sequence: TGTGCCAGCAACGCAGGGGGCCCAGATACGCAGTATTTT.

This CDR3 reads CASMRGGTRNEQFF. CDR3 nucleotide sequence: TGTGCCAGCATGCGGGGCGGTACACGCAATGAGCAGTTCTTC. The chain combines TRBV6-5 with TRBJ2-1; perhaps TRBD2 as D (6 bases). This CDR3 is built from 14 residues. Germline CDR1 is MNHEY and CDR2 is SVGAGI. With 7 bases removed from V and 6 bases from J, the gap between germline ends came to 16 bases.

J is TRBJ2-3 and V is TRBV7-2, with TRBD1 matching over 8 bases. V lost 5 bases and J lost 7; bases outside the gene matches: 17. The CDR3 length is 17 residues. The germline V gene encodes CDR1 SGHTA and CDR2 FQGNSA. The CDR3 region is CASSPPLRQGAPYTQYF. The DNA of the CDR3 is TGTGCCAGCAGCCCCCCCCTCCGGCAGGGGGCGCCATATACGCAGTATTTT.

The J gene is TRBJ2-7, the V gene TRBV19; D is perhaps TRBD2 (6 bases). The CDR3 is 13 residues long. Trimming removed 5 bases at V and 7 bases at J, with 15 bases between. Germline V lookup: CDR1 LNHDA, CDR2 SQIVND (reference sequence). This CDR3 is CASSPNSGREQYF. The CDR3 DNA reads as TGTGCCAGTAGTCCCAACAGCGGGCGGGAGCAGTACTTC.

This chain uses TRBV28 with TRBJ1-1; D remains ambiguous. The CDR3 contains 14 residues. The germline V gene has CDR1 MDHEN and CDR2 SYDVKM. Trimming pared 8 bases from V and 11 bases from J, leaving 24 bases between. The DNA of the CDR3 is TGTGCCAGCCAACAGCTCAACACCCAACTCGCGGCTTTCTTT. The encoded protein is CASQQLNTQLAAFF.

This chain joins TRBV2 and TRBJ1-1; 7 nucleotides agree with TRBD1. CDR3 length: 14 amino acids. Germline loops: CDR1 SNHLY, CDR2 FYNNEI. J lost 4 bases, V lost 6 bases, and 8 bases had no gene match. The DNA of the CDR3 is TGTGCCAGCAGCTCCGGGGCAGGGGGCACTGAAGCTTTCTTT. It specifies CASSSGAGGTEAFF.

The rearrangement uses TRBV4-3 and TRBJ2-5; no clear D. Trimming took 0 bases from V and 3 from J, leaving 11 bases between them. CDR1 is LGHNA, CDR2 YSLEER, per germline. The CDR3 is made up of 15 amino acids. The CDR3 DNA sequence: TGCGCCAGCAGCCAAGATAGCACCGCCGAAGAGACCCAGTACTTC. This sequence encodes CASSQDSTAEETQYF.

This chain links TRBV5-1 with TRBJ2-7; TRBD1 agrees at 9 bases. Trimming removed 3 bases from V and 3 bases from J; junction bases left unmatched: 4. There are 14 residues in the CDR3. CDR1 SGHRS and CDR2 YFSETQ come from the germline V gene. The CDR3 region is CASSYKGQGYEQYF. Written as DNA, the CDR3 is TGCGCCAGCAGCTATAAGGGACAGGGCTACGAGCAGTACTTC.

Remarks on this clone: The junction shows a germline mismatch at one end, possibly a read error. The chain uses TRBV5-4 and TRBJ1-6; a possible D gene is TRBD1 (6 bases). This CDR3 is built from 14 residues. The germline CDR1 and CDR2 sequences are SGHNT and YYREEE (reference sequence). For the CDR3, the DNA is TGTGCCAGCAGTTTGGGGGGGCCTAATTCACCCCTCCACTTT. Translated: CASSLGGPNSPLHF.

The table lists this clone with a few counts. The V gene is TRBV5-1, the J gene TRBJ1-2; D perhaps matches TRBD1 (5 bases). There are 13 residues in the CDR3. Germline V lookup: CDR1 SGHRS, CDR2 YFSETQ. The V and J ends lost 8 bases and 0 bases respectively, with 11 bases between them. Written as DNA, the CDR3 is TGCGCCAGTAGACAGTTCTCTAACTATGGCTACACCTTC. This translates into CASRQFSNYGYTF.

This clone was seen only once. This chain uses TRBV10-1 with TRBJ1-1; no clear D. Germline CDR1 is WNHNN and CDR2 is SYGVQD (reference sequence). The CDR3 is 13 residues long. The V end was cut by 6 bases, the J end by 2 bases, with 10 bases between. The CDR3 DNA sequence: TGCGCCAGCAGACTCAGTAGCAACACTGAAGCTTTCTTT. Translated: CASRLSSNTEAFF.

The chain couples TRBV29-1 to TRBJ1-5, with TRBD1 identical over 7 bases. CDR3 length equals 13 residues. Per germline, CDR1 SQVTM and CDR2 ANQGSEA. The J segment lost 5 bases and the V segment lost 6 bases, leaving 7 bases of the junction unmatched. CDR3 DNA sequence: TGCAGCGTCCTCACAGGGGACCATCAGCCCCAGCATTTT. Its translation is CSVLTGDHQPQHF.

This chain links TRBV28 with TRBJ1-6, with 8 nucleotides matching TRBD1. The CDR3 runs 16 residues. Germline CDR1 and CDR2: MDHEN and SYDVKM. The V gene end was trimmed by 2 bases and the J gene end by 7 bases; junction bases not matched to a gene: 7. The CDR3 is CASSLEGTGGNSPLHF. CDR3 sequence (DNA): TGTGCCAGCAGTTTAGAGGGGACAGGAGGAAATTCACCCCTCCACTTT. The whole variable domain, filled in from reference TRBV28 and TRBJ1-6, reads DVKVTQSSRYLVKRTGEKVFLECVQDMDHENMFWYRQDPGLGLRLIYFSYDVKMKEKGDIPEGYSVSREKKERFSLILESASTNQTSMYLCASSLEGTGGNSPLHFGNGTRLTVT.

This clone was seen just once. V and J are TRBV5-1 and TRBJ1-1; D remains ambiguous. V was shortened by 0 bases and J by 1 base, with 4 bases between the two germline ends. The length of the CDR3 is 13 residues. CDR1 is SGHRS and CDR2 is YFSETQ in the germline V gene. The CDR3, as DNA: TGCGCCAGCAGCTTGGACAAGAACACTGAAGCTTTCTTT. Translation: CASSLDKNTEAFF.

The chain carries TRBV19 and TRBJ1-1; D not resolved. Germline V lookup: CDR1 LNHDA, CDR2 SQIVND (reference sequence). Trimming stripped 6 bases from V and 4 bases from J, with 15 bases between. The CDR3 spans 14 residues. The CDR3 DNA follows: TGTGCCAGTAGCCCGGATAGCTCGGGCACTGAAGCTTTCTTT. It yields the protein CASSPDSSGTEAFF.

V is TRBV5-6 and J is TRBJ2-7; tentative D call: TRBD1 (5 bases). This CDR3 spans 14 amino acids. Germline CDR1 reads SGHDT; CDR2 reads YYEEEE. V lost 4 bases and J lost 3, with 14 bases in between. The CDR3 DNA is TGTGCCAGCAGCAATCAGGACAATATCTACGAGCAGTACTTC. It yields the protein CASSNQDNIYEQYF.

The V gene is TRBV21-1, the J gene TRBJ2-1; no DNA check was done on the table's D call, TRBD1. TRBV21-1 is given as a pseudogene. The CDR3 consists of 18 residues. The CDR3 DNA reads TGTGCCAGCAGCAAAAGGGACCGACAGGGGGTGGCCTACAATGAGCAGTTCTTC. This sequence encodes CASSKRDRQGVAYNEQFF.

The rearrangement uses TRBV10-3 and TRBJ1-2, with a weak D call TRBD1 (5 bases). This CDR3 spans 14 amino acids. With 3 bases removed from V and 3 bases from J, the gap between germline ends came to 11 bases. The V gene's germline CDR1 is ENHRY and CDR2 SYGVKD. The CDR3 DNA reads as TGTGCCATCAGTGAACTACAGGAAGACTATGGCTACACCTTC. Its translation is CAISELQEDYGYTF.

The V and J genes are TRBV2 and TRBJ1-4, with 7 positions matching TRBD1. This CDR3 has 13 amino acids. J gave up 11 bases and V 5 bases, and 8 bases lay outside the gene matches. Germline assignment: CDR1 SNHLY and CDR2 FYNNEI. The CDR3 region is CASSLGGDSKLFF. In DNA form, the CDR3 reads TGTGCCAGCAGTTTAGGCGGGGACAGTAAACTGTTTTTT.

The chain joins TRBV14 to TRBJ2-1, with TRBD2 matching over 11 bases. Germline lookup yields CDR1 SGHDN and CDR2 FVKESK. V was clipped by 5 bases and J by 7 bases; unmatched bases: 7. There are 15 residues in the CDR3. CDR3 sequence reads: CASSELAGVRNEQFF. CDR3 bases: TGTGCCAGCAGCGAACTAGCGGGAGTTAGGAATGAGCAGTTCTTC.

The chain combines TRBV14 with TRBJ2-5; 7 bases are shared with TRBD2. Germline lookup yields CDR1 SGHDN and CDR2 FVKESK. The length of the CDR3 is 14 residues. The V and J ends lost 0 bases and 3 bases, in that order; junction bases with no gene match: 1. The CDR3 region has the DNA TGTGCCAGCAGCCAAGATCGGGGGGAAGAGACCCAGTACTTC. Residues: CASSQDRGEETQYF.

This clone was found once. This chain uses TRBV28 with TRBJ2-2, with TRBD1 identical over 7 bases. The CDR3 is 16 residues long. The germline V gene encodes CDR1 MDHEN and CDR2 SYDVKM. J lost 3 bases, V lost 6 bases, and 10 bases had no gene match. The CDR3 region has the DNA TGTGCCAGCAGATCCCTCACAGGGGTCGACACCGGGGAGCTGTTTTTT. This gives the protein CASRSLTGVDTGELFF.

This sequence joins TRBV5-1 and TRBJ2-1; TRBD1 aligns across 7 bases. The CDR3 is 16 residues long. Germline trimming cut 4 bases from V and 0 bases from J; bases unmatched to any gene: 7. Germline CDR1 is SGHRS and CDR2 is YFSETQ. CDR3 bases: TGCGCCAGCAGCAGGGGACAGCCGAGCTCCTACAATGAGCAGTTCTTC. This sequence encodes CASSRGQPSSYNEQFF.

The V and J genes are TRBV10-3 and TRBJ1-2, with a tentative D call TRBD1 (6 bases). V lost 10 bases, J lost 1 base, and 28 bases lay in between. CDR3 length: 18 residues. Germline loops: CDR1 ENHRY, CDR2 SYGVKD. The CDR3 nucleotides read TGTGCCACCACACTCTCCGAGCTAGGACAGCGGCTTAACTATGGCTACACCTTC. As protein: CATTLSELGQRLNYGYTF.

The rearrangement links TRBV29-1 to TRBJ1-2; D is uncertain. V lost 5 bases to trimming and J lost 5 bases, with 6 bases between them. CDR1 SQVTM and CDR2 ANQGSEA come from the germline V gene. The CDR3 consists of 10 residues. CDR3 in amino acids: CSVYRYGYTF. The CDR3 region has the DNA TGCAGCGTTTACCGGTATGGCTACACCTTC.

The rearrangement joins TRBV6-5 to TRBJ2-1; 9 bases fit TRBD2. J lost 9 bases, V lost 9 bases, and 3 bases had no gene match. CDR3 size: 11 residues. Germline-derived CDR1 and CDR2 are MNHEY and SVGAGI. In DNA form, the CDR3 reads TGTGCCAGTAAGCGGGAGGCTGAGCAGTTCTTC. Residues: CASKREAEQFF.